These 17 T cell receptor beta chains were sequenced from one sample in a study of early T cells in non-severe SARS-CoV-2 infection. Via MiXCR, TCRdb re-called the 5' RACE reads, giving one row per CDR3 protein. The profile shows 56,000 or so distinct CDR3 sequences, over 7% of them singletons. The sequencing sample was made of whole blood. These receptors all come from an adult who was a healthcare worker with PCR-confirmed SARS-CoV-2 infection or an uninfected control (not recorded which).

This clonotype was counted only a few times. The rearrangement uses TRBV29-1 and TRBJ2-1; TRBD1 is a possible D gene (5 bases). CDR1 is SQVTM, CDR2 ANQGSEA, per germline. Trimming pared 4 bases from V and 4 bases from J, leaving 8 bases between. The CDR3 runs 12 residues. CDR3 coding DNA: TGCAGCGTTGGTGCAGGGTACAATGAGCAGTTCTTC. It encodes CSVGAGYNEQFF.

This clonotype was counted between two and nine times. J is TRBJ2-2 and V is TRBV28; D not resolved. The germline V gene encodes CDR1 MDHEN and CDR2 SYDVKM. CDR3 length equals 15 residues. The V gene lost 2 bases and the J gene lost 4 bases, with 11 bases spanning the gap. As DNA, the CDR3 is TGTGCCAGCAGTTTAAGCCGGGCTCTCACCGGGGAGCTGTTTTTT. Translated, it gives CASSLSRALTGELFF.

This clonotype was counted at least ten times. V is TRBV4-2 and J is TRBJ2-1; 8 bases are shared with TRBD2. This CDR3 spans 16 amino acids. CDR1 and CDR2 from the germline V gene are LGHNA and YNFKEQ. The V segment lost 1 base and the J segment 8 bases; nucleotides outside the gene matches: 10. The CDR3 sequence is CASSQVGRAADDEQFF. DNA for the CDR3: TGTGCCAGCAGCCAAGTCGGGAGGGCAGCTGACGATGAGCAGTTCTTC.

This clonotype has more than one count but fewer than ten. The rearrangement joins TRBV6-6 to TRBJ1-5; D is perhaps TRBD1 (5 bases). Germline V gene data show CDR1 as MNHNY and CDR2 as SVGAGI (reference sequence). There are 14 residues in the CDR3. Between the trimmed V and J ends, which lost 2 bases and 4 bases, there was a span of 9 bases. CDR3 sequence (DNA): TGTGCCAGCAGTTACGGGGGGACGAATCAGCCCCAGCATTTT. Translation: CASSYGGTNQPQHF.

The CDR3 nucleotides are TGTGCCAGCAGCCCGAATAGGGACCAGCCCCAGCATTTT. This translates into CASSPNRDQPQHF. The chain employs TRBV12-3 or TRBV12-4 and TRBJ1-5; possible D gene TRBD1, 5 bases. Trimming stripped 6 bases from V and 7 bases from J, with 13 bases between. The CDR3 runs to 13 residues.

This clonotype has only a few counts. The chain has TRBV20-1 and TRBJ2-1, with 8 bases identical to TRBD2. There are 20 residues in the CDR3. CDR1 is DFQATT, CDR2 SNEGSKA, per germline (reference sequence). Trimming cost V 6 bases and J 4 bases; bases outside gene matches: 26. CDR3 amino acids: CSAERSQRGSVPIVYNEQFF. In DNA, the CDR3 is TGCAGTGCAGAACGAAGTCAGCGGGGGTCAGTCCCAATCGTATACAATGAGCAGTTCTTC.

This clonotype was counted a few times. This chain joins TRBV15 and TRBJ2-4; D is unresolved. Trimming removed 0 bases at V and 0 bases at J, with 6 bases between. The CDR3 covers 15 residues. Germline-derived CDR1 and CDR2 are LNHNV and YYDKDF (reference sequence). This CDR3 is CATSRERSAKNIQYF. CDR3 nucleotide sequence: TGTGCCACCAGCAGAGAACGCTCAGCCAAAAACATTCAGTACTTC.

The CDR3 nucleotides are TGTGCCAGCAGTGACTCGACTAGCGGGGGGGCAGATACGCAGTATTTT. Amino acid sequence: CASSDSTSGGADTQYF. This sequence joins TRBV6-4 and TRBJ2-3; 14 positions agree with TRBD2. The trim removed 0 bases at V and 4 bases at J, leaving 0 bases unmatched. The CDR3 loop spans 16 amino acids. Germline V gene data show CDR1 as MRHNA and CDR2 as SNTAGT.

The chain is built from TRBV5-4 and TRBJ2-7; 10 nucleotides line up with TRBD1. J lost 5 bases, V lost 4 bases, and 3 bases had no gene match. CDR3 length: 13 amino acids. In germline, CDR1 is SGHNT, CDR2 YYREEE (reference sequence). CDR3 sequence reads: CASSPGQGNEQYF. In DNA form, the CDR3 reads TGTGCCAGCAGCCCGGGACAGGGGAACGAGCAGTACTTC.

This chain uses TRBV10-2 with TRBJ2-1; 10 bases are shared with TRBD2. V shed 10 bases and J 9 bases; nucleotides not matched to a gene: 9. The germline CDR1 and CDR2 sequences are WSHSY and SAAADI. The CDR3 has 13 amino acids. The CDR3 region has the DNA TGCGCCACCGTAAGCGGGAGGGCCCGTGAGCAGTTCTTC. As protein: CATVSGRAREQFF.

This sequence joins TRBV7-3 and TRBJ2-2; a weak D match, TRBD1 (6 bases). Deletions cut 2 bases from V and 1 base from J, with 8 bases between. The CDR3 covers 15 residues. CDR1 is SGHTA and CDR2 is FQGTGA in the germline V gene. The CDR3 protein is CASSLQGLNTGELFF. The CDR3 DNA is TGTGCCAGCAGCTTACAGGGGTTGAACACCGGGGAGCTGTTTTTT.

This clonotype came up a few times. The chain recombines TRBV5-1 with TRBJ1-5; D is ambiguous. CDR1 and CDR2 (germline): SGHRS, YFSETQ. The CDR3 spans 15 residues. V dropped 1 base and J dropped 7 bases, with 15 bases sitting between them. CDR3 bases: TGCGCCAGCAGCTTGATGGGCCGCTCCGACCAGCCCCAGCATTTT. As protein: CASSLMGRSDQPQHF.

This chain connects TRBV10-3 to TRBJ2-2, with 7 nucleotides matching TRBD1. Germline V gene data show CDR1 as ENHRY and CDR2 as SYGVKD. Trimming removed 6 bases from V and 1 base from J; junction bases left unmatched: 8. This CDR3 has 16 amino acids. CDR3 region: CAISPNRGLNTGELFF. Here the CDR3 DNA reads TGTGCCATCAGCCCCAACAGGGGCTTGAACACCGGGGAGCTGTTTTTT.

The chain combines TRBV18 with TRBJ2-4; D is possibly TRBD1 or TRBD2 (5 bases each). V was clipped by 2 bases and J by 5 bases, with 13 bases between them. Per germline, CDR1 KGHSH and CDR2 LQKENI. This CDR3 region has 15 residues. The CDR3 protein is CASSPWQGVENIQYF. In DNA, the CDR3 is TGTGCCAGCTCACCATGGCAGGGAGTAGAAAACATTCAGTACTTC.

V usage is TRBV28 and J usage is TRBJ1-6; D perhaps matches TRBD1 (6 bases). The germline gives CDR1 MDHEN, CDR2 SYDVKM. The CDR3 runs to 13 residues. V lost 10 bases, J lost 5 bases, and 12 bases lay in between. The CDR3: CATRSGDNSPLHF. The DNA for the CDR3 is TGTGCCACCCGATCAGGGGATAATTCACCCCTCCACTTT.

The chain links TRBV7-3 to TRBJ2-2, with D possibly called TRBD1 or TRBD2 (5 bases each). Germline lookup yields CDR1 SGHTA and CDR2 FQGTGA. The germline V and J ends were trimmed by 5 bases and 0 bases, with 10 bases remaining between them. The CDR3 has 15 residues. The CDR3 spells CASSPQGANTGELFF. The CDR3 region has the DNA TGTGCCAGCAGCCCTCAGGGAGCGAACACCGGGGAGCTGTTTTTT.

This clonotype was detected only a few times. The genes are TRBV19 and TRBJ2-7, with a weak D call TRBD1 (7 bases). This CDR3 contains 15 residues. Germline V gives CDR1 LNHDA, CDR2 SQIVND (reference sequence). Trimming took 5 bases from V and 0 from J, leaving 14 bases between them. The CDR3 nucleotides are TGTGCCAGTAGTGTCCCCAGGGGGGCCTCCTACGAGCAGTACTTC. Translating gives CASSVPRGASYEQYF.